Presented here are 22 T cell receptor beta chains from one specimen sequenced in a study of Ad26.COV2.S vaccination and SARS-CoV-2 variants. Treatment indicated: 15 to 20 received Ad26.COV2.S at low or high dose, single or two shots; 5 received placebo; per-sample allocation not given. After the first vaccine or placebo injection, samples were drawn on day 63. Profiled with immunoSEQ multiplex PCR; TCRdb holds only in-frame clones, not every one. The repertoire holds approximately 460,000 clones, with around 89% as singletons. The sample was peripheral blood, taken in a trial of Ad26.COV2.S vaccine versus placebo. The source of these receptors is a person between 18 and 65 years old who received the Ad26.COV2.S COVID-19 vaccine or a placebo.

The gene calls are TRBV10-1 and TRBJ2-2; D uncertain. This CDR3 has 13 residues. CDR1 is WNHNN and CDR2 is SYGVQD in the germline V gene (reference sequence). V dropped 6 bases and J dropped 3 bases, with 8 bases sitting between them. The CDR3 DNA is TGCGCCAGCAGAAAAACCTACACCGGGGAGCTGTTTTTT. Translation: CASRKTYTGELFF.

The chain couples TRBV19 to TRBJ1-5, with D unresolved. The CDR3 is 17 residues long. Germline V gene data show CDR1 as LNHDA and CDR2 as SQIVND (reference sequence). V was cut by 5 bases and J by 0 bases, with 17 bases left in between. The CDR3 here is CASSPRAGRISNQPQHF. The CDR3 region has the DNA TGTGCCAGTAGTCCACGGGCCGGGAGGATTAGCAATCAGCCCCAGCATTTT.

This clone appeared once. The junction differs from germline at one of its ends, possibly a read error. This sequence joins TRBV14 and TRBJ2-3; 11 nucleotides agree with TRBD2. The CDR3 has 14 residues. Germline V gene data show CDR1 as SGHDN and CDR2 as FVKESK. The chain's CDR3 is CASRGLAGTDTQYF. The DNA of the CDR3 is TGTGCCAGCAGAGGACTAGCGGGCACCGATACGCAGTATTTT.

This clone was seen just once. V usage is TRBV6-2 or TRBV6-3 and J usage is TRBJ2-7; D gene ambiguous. The CDR3 covers 16 residues. From germline, CDR1 is MNHEY and CDR2 SVGEGT. V shed 2 bases and J shed 0 bases, with 14 bases lying between them. CDR3 bases: TGTGCCAGCAGTTACGGCCGACTTATTAACTCCTACGAGCAGTACTTC. Translated, it gives CASSYGRLINSYEQYF.

This chain links TRBV2 with TRBJ2-2, with 8 bases identical to TRBD1. The CDR3 length is 14 residues. V lost 4 bases and J lost 6; bases outside the gene matches: 4. Germline V gives CDR1 SNHLY, CDR2 FYNNEI. The CDR3 region has the DNA TGTGCCAGCAGTGGGCAGGGACAGGCCGGGGAGCTGTTTTTT. Translating gives CASSGQGQAGELFF.

The chain couples TRBV2 to TRBJ2-7; the match to TRBD1 covers 9 bases. The CDR3 runs to 14 residues. V gave up 1 base and J gave up 5 bases; unmatched junction bases: 3. Germline assignment: CDR1 SNHLY and CDR2 FYNNEI. The CDR3 sequence: CASSEGTGVDEQYF. CDR3 nucleotide sequence: TGTGCCAGCAGTGAAGGGACAGGGGTCGACGAGCAGTACTTC.

This clone was seen more than once but under ten times. The rearrangement links TRBV9 to TRBJ2-7; D is perhaps TRBD2 (7 bases). V gave up 1 base and J gave up 3 bases, with 14 bases separating them. The CDR3 loop spans 15 amino acids. Germline values: CDR1 SGDLS, CDR2 YYNGEE. The CDR3 DNA reads as TGTGCCAGCAGCGTATCGGGGGGCAGTAGCTACGAGCAGTACTTC. Encoded protein: CASSVSGGSSYEQYF.

This chain connects TRBV27 to TRBJ1-2, with TRBD1 as a possible D gene (5 bases). The CDR3 runs to 13 residues. Germline loops: CDR1 MNHEY, CDR2 SMNVEV (reference sequence). With 2 bases removed from V and 5 bases from J, the gap between germline ends came to 9 bases. Here the CDR3 DNA reads TGTGCCAGCAGTTTAGGGGGGGAGTATGGCTACACCTTC. Residues: CASSLGGEYGYTF.

The chain is built from TRBV4-2 and TRBJ2-3; maybe TRBD2 (6 bases). The CDR3 totals 14 residues. Trimming took 3 bases from V and 2 from J, leaving 9 bases between them. Germline CDR1 and CDR2: LGHNA and YNFKEQ. The CDR3 loop is CASSQGGDTDTQYF. The DNA for the CDR3 is TGTGCCAGCAGCCAGGGGGGAGACACAGATACGCAGTATTTT.

The V gene is TRBV5-1, the J gene TRBJ2-7; TRBD2 matches 9 bases. V was clipped by 5 bases and J by 2 bases; unmatched bases: 8. The CDR3 length is 15 residues. The germline gives CDR1 SGHRS, CDR2 YFSETQ. The CDR3 nucleotides read TGCGCCAGCAGACCCACTAGCGGGCCTCCCTACGAGCAGTACTTC. Protein sequence: CASRPTSGPPYEQYF.

The J gene is TRBJ2-7, the V gene TRBV18; 7 bases are shared with TRBD1. This CDR3 spans 13 amino acids. CDR1 is KGHSH, CDR2 LQKENI, per germline. Trimming cost V 4 bases and J 3 bases; bases outside gene matches: 3. CDR3 coding DNA: TGTGCCAGCTCACTGGGACAGTTCTACGAGCAGTACTTC. Protein sequence: CASSLGQFYEQYF.

V gene TRBV6-5 combines with J gene TRBJ1-5; 7 nucleotides line up with TRBD1. The CDR3 covers 15 residues. The V segment lost 4 bases and the J segment 4 bases; nucleotides outside the gene matches: 7. CDR1 and CDR2 (germline): MNHEY, SVGAGI. The CDR3 region has the DNA TGTGCCAGCAGTTCTACAGGGGCAAGAAATCAGCCCCAGCATTTT. Translating it yields CASSSTGARNQPQHF.

The V call is TRBV29-1, the J call TRBJ2-7; D unresolved. Trimming shortened V by 1 base and J by 0 bases, and 7 bases separated the two germline ends. CDR3 size: 13 residues. The germline V gene encodes CDR1 SQVTM and CDR2 ANQGSEA. CDR3 sequence: CSVEGGDSYEQYF. DNA for the CDR3: TGCAGCGTTGAAGGCGGAGACTCCTACGAGCAGTACTTC.

The gene calls are TRBV5-4 and TRBJ2-1; D unclear. The CDR3 length is 11 residues. CDR1 is SGHNT and CDR2 is YYREEE in the germline V gene (reference sequence). V was trimmed by 1 base and J by 10 bases, leaving 6 bases between them. The chain's CDR3 is CASSLFKEQFF. Here the CDR3 DNA reads TGTGCCAGCAGCTTGTTTAAGGAGCAGTTCTTC.

This chain connects TRBV7-9 to TRBJ2-2, with 7 bases aligning to TRBD1. Germline CDR1 is SEHNR and CDR2 is FQNEAQ (reference sequence). The V segment lost 5 bases and the J segment 6 bases; nucleotides outside the gene matches: 9. CDR3 length: 15 residues. The CDR3 sequence: CASSTQGERAGELFF. The CDR3 DNA is TGTGCCAGCAGCACCCAGGGGGAAAGGGCCGGGGAGCTGTTTTTT.

The chain combines TRBV5-5 with TRBJ2-2; 9 bases line up with TRBD2. V gave up 4 bases and J gave up 3 bases; unmatched junction bases: 10. The CDR3 extends over 17 amino acids. Germline values: CDR1 SGHKS, CDR2 YYEKEE (reference sequence). Written as DNA, the CDR3 is TGTGCCAGCAGCGCAACCCCGGGACTAGCAGACACCGGGGAGCTGTTTTTT. This translates into CASSATPGLADTGELFF.

The genes are TRBV29-1 and TRBJ1-1; 7 nucleotides agree with TRBD1. CDR1 is SQVTM, CDR2 ANQGSEA, per germline. Trimming took 7 bases from V and 11 from J; bases not matched to a gene: 7. This CDR3 region has 10 residues. The CDR3: CSALRGTAFF. CDR3 DNA sequence: TGCAGCGCACTCAGGGGGACGGCTTTCTTT.

As DNA, the CDR3 is TGCGCCAGCAGCTTCAGAGGGATTACAGATACGCAGTATTTT. It specifies CASSFRGITDTQYF. V gene TRBV5-1 combines with J gene TRBJ2-3; perhaps TRBD2 as D (5 bases). Deletions cut 2 bases from V and 3 bases from J, with 10 bases between. The germline V gene has CDR1 SGHRS and CDR2 YFSETQ. The CDR3 length is 14 residues. Full variable domain (remainder filled in from reference TRBV5-1 and TRBJ2-3): KAGVTQTPRYLIKTRGQQVTLSCSPISGHRSVSWYQQTPGQGLQFLFEYFSETQRNKGNFPGRFSGRQFSNSRSEMNVSTLELGDSALYLCASSFRGITDTQYFGPGTRLTVL.

This chain links TRBV27 with TRBJ1-2; 9 bases line up with TRBD1. The germline V gene encodes CDR1 MNHEY and CDR2 SMNVEV (reference sequence). The CDR3 spans 15 residues. Losses at the gene ends were 4 bases for V and 4 bases for J; bases not matched to a gene: 7. DNA of the CDR3: TGTGCCAGCAGTTCCGGGACAGGGAGGGGCTATGGCTACACCTTC. It codes for CASSSGTGRGYGYTF.

This chain joins TRBV30 and TRBJ1-1; unclear D gene. V was cut by 3 bases and J by 4 bases, with 9 bases left in between. Germline-derived CDR1 and CDR2 are GTSNPN and SVGIG (reference sequence). The CDR3 covers 12 residues. The CDR3 coding sequence is TGTGCCTGGAGCCACCAGTCCACTGAAGCTTTCTTT. Protein product: CAWSHQSTEAFF.

This clone was detected a few times. Other DNA sequences in this sample translate to the same CDR3. The V and J genes are TRBV5-1 and TRBJ2-1; D is undetermined. V was clipped by 4 bases and J by 0 bases, with 8 bases between them. The CDR3 runs to 14 residues. Germline-derived CDR1 and CDR2 are SGHRS and YFSETQ. CDR3 in amino acids: CASSPGNSYNEQFF. Written as DNA, the CDR3 is TGCGCCAGCAGCCCCGGTAACTCCTACAATGAGCAGTTCTTC.

This rearrangement joins TRBV7-2 to TRBJ2-5, with D possibly matching TRBD2 (5 bases). V was trimmed by 1 base and J by 5 bases, leaving 8 bases between them. Germline V gene data show CDR1 as SGHTA and CDR2 as FQGNSA. There are 13 residues in the CDR3. The CDR3 DNA sequence: TGTGCCAGCAGCTTAGGCGGGTCTGAGACCCAGTACTTC. Protein: CASSLGGSETQYF.